The clone carrying this T cell receptor (beta chain) appeared many times. The target antigen is unknown. There are 13 residues in the CDR3. V lost 1 base and J 3 bases, leaving 6 bases between the germline ends. These data are taken from a study of regulatory T cells in long-lasting Graves disease. Broader study findings: Persistent disease favored TRBV28, TRBJ1-2 and TRBJ2-5.

As for time point: persistent/refractory GD, antithyroid drugs over 5 years with positive TRAb. RNA extracted from PBMCs served as the sequencing template. Tubes containing EDTA received approximately 9.8 milliliters of drawn peripheral blood. Library construction for TCR beta used iRepertoire HTBI primers and Arm-PCR of CDR3 regions. TCRdb re-called the multiplex PCR reads through MiXCR, storing one row per CDR3 protein. The sample lists roughly 450,000 distinct CDR3 sequences; around a fifth were seen once. The TCR sequence derives from a female donor with Graves disease. V gene TRBV12-3 or TRBV12-4 combines with J gene TRBJ2-5, with unresolved D. The specimen was peripheral blood mononuclear cells (PBMCs), collected when the disease was refractory, from a patient treated with antithyroid drugs. The CDR3 spells CASSLVEKETQYF. For the CDR3, the DNA is TGTGCCAGCAGTTTAGTGGAGAAAGAGACCCAGTACTTC.